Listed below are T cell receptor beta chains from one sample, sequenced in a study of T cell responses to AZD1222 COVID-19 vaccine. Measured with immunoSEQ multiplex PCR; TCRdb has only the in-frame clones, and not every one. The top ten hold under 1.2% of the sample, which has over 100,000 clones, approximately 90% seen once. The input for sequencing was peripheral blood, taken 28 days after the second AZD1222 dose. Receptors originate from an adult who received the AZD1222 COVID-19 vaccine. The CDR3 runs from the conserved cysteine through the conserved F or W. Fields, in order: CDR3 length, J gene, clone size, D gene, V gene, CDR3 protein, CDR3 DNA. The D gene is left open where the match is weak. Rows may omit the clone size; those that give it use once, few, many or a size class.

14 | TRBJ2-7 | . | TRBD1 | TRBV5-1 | CASNKGTVNYEQYF | TGCGCCAGCAATAAAGGGACAGTAAACTACGAGCAGTACTTC
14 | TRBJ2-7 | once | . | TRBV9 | CASSPEDSSYEQYF | TGTGCCAGCAGCCCCGAGGACAGCTCCTACGAGCAGTACTTC
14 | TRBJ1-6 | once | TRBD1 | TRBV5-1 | CASSPDRAISPLHF | TGCGCCAGCAGCCCGGACAGGGCGATTTCACCCCTCCACTTT
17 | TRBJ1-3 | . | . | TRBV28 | CASSVHRSPTSGNTIYF | TGTGCCAGCAGTGTACATCGGAGCCCTACCTCTGGAAACACCATATATTTT
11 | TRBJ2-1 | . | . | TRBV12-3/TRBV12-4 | CASSLGDEQFF | TGTGCCAGCAGTTTGGGGGATGAGCAGTTCTTC
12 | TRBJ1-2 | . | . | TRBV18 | CASSPTDYGYTF | TGTGCCAGCTCACCGACCGACTATGGCTACACCTTC
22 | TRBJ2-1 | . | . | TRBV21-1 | CASSKGDGLAGGRTVSYNEQFF | TGTGCCAGCAGCAAAGGAGATGGACTAGCGGGAGGGCGAACGGTCTCCTACAATGAGCAGTTCTTC
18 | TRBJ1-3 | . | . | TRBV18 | CASSPQGYVSSSGNTIYF | TGTGCCAGCTCACCACAGGGCTACGTATCGAGCTCTGGAAACACCATATATTTT
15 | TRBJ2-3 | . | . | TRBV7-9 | CASSSTARDTDTQYF | TGTGCCAGCAGCTCCACGGCACGGGACACAGATACGCAGTATTTT
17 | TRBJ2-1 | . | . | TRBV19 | CASSAGVGASKVNEQFF | TGTGCCAGTAGTGCCGGGGTTGGGGCAAGTAAGGTCAATGAGCAGTTCTTC
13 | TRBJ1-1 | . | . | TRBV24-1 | CATSEGGTTGAFF | TGTGCCACCAGTGAGGGGGGGACCACGGGGGCTTTCTTT
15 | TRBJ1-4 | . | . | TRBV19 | CASAPPGATNEKLFF | TGTGCCAGTGCTCCTCCGGGGGCAACTAATGAAAAACTGTTTTTT
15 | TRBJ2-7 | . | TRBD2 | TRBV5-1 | CASSEILAGEYEQYF | TGCGCCAGCAGCGAGATCCTAGCGGGAGAATACGAGCAGTACTTC
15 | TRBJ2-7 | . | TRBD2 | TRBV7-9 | CASSPLSGTSYEQYF | TGTGCCAGCAGCCCCCTGAGCGGGACTTCCTACGAGCAGTACTTC
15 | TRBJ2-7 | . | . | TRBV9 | CASSPRVAVNYEQYF | TGTGCCAGCAGCCCTAGGGTAGCGGTGAACTACGAGCAGTACTTC
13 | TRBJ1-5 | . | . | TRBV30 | CAWSYGENQPQHF | TGTGCCTGGAGCTACGGGGAGAATCAGCCCCAGCATTTT